Below, 13 T cell receptor beta chains from the same sample are listed, as sequenced in a study of blood T cell repertoires in COVID-19. Clones were read by immunoSEQ multiplex PCR, and TCRdb kept only the in-frame ones, dropping some. This sample yields 200,000 to 250,000 clones, of which about 88% are seen a single time; about 5% belongs to the top ten. The source material was peripheral blood. These receptors all stem from a woman aged 40 to 50 with acute or convalescent COVID-19.

CDR3 sequence: CASSLFVSGQIMNTEAFF. In DNA form, the CDR3 reads TGCGCCAGCAGCTTGTTCGTTTCGGGACAGATAATGAACACTGAAGCTTTCTTT. The chain links TRBV5-1 to TRBJ1-1; 7 positions agree with TRBD1. The germline V gene has CDR1 SGHRS and CDR2 YFSETQ. This CDR3 spans 18 amino acids. With V trimmed by 1 base and J by 0 bases, 12 bases remained unmatched. The full variable domain, completed using reference TRBV5-1 and TRBJ1-1, is KAGVTQTPRYLIKTRGQQVTLSCSPISGHRSVSWYQQTPGQGLQFLFEYFSETQRNKGNFPGRFSGRQFSNSRSEMNVSTLELGDSALYLCASSLFVSGQIMNTEAFFGQGTRLTVV.

The chain combines TRBV2 with TRBJ1-2; 7 bases line up with TRBD1. J was trimmed by 4 bases and V by 10 bases; bases with no gene match: 9. CDR3 length: 13 residues. Germline V lookup: CDR1 SNHLY, CDR2 FYNNEI. The CDR3 DNA follows: TGTGCCATCCAGACAGGGAGAAGCTATGGCTACACCTTC. Amino acid sequence: CAIQTGRSYGYTF. Drawing the rest from reference TRBV2 and TRBJ1-2, the complete variable domain is EPEVTQTPSHQVTQMGQEVILRCVPISNHLYFYWYRQILGQKVEFLVSFYNNEISEKSEIFDDQFSVERPDGSNFTLKIRSTKLEDSAMYFCAIQTGRSYGYTFGSGTRLTVV.

This chain joins TRBV11-2 and TRBJ1-2; 10 nucleotides agree with TRBD1. CDR1 is SGHAT and CDR2 is FQNNGV in the germline V gene. Trimming took 1 base from V and 5 from J; bases not matched to a gene: 10. The CDR3 extends over 17 amino acids. CDR3 amino acids: CASSLAPGTGARYGYTF. CDR3 nucleotide sequence: TGTGCCAGCAGCTTAGCTCCCGGGACAGGGGCGAGGTATGGCTACACCTTC. Full variable domain (remainder filled in from reference TRBV11-2 and TRBJ1-2): EAGVAQSPRYKIIEKRQSVAFWCNPISGHATLYWYQQILGQGPKLLIQFQNNGVVDDSQLPKDRFSAERLKGVDSTLKIQPAKLEDSAVYLCASSLAPGTGARYGYTFGSGTRLTVV.

This chain connects TRBV27 to TRBJ1-2, with D possibly being TRBD1 (6 bases). V was cut by 2 bases and J by 2 bases, with 12 bases left in between. The CDR3 has 15 amino acids. Germline CDR1 is MNHEY and CDR2 is SMNVEV (reference sequence). The CDR3 region is CASSLAGDPNYGYTF. CDR3 in DNA: TGTGCCAGCAGTTTAGCAGGGGATCCAAACTATGGCTACACCTTC.

This chain uses TRBV6-5 with TRBJ2-7, with 8 positions matching TRBD1. The length of the CDR3 is 14 residues. Germline V gene data show CDR1 as MNHEY and CDR2 as SVGAGI. V trimming: 6 bases; J trimming: 1 base; junction bases outside the gene matches: 5. The DNA for the CDR3 is TGTGCCAGCAGAATCCGGGACAGGTCCTACGAGCAGTACGTC. It is translated as CASRIRDRSYEQYV.

The chain is built from TRBV2 and TRBJ2-5, with D possibly being TRBD1 (6 bases). This CDR3 region has 13 residues. Germline V CDR1 and CDR2: SNHLY, FYNNEI. V was cut by 4 bases and J by 3 bases, with 9 bases left in between. The CDR3 region is CASSVGAKETQYF. CDR3 DNA: TGTGCCAGCAGTGTGGGGGCAAAAGAGACCCAGTACTTC.

The chain carries TRBV30 and TRBJ1-2, with 9 bases aligning to TRBD1. Trimming took 4 bases from V and 4 from J; bases not matched to a gene: 16. Looked up from germline, CDR1 is GTSNPN and CDR2 is SVGIG (reference sequence). The CDR3 covers 17 residues. This chain's CDR3 is CAWNPGRFDRGTYGYTF. The CDR3 region has the DNA TGTGCCTGGAATCCGGGTCGTTTCGACAGGGGGACCTATGGCTACACCTTC.

The chain combines TRBV24-1 with TRBJ2-1; possible D gene TRBD1, 6 bases. CDR1 is KGHDR, CDR2 SFDVKD, per germline. CDR3 length: 17 amino acids. Deletions cut 1 base from V and 0 bases from J, with 12 bases between. CDR3 region: CATSDLEGVSSYNEQFF. The CDR3, as DNA: TGTGCCACCAGTGATTTAGAGGGGGTTAGCTCCTACAATGAGCAGTTCTTC.

The chain couples TRBV7-4 to TRBJ2-7; D unclear. The CDR3 runs 14 residues. CDR1 and CDR2 from the germline V gene are SGHVT and SQSDAQ. V lost 8 bases, J lost 0 bases, and 14 bases lay in between. The CDR3 protein is CASQRGASSYEQYV. Here the CDR3 DNA reads TGTGCCAGCCAGCGAGGCGCTAGCTCCTACGAGCAGTACGTC.

The chain employs TRBV13 and TRBJ2-3, with 7 nucleotides matching TRBD1. J lost 4 bases, V lost 5 bases, and 6 bases had no gene match. CDR3 length equals 14 residues. CDR1 is PRHDT and CDR2 is FYEKMQ in the germline V gene (reference sequence). Here the CDR3 DNA reads TGTGCCAGCAGCGTATACAGGGGTTCAGATACGCAGTATTTT. It is translated as CASSVYRGSDTQYF.

This chain joins TRBV9 and TRBJ2-2, with a weak D call TRBD1 (6 bases). Germline V gives CDR1 SGDLS, CDR2 YYNGEE. The V gene lost 4 bases and the J gene lost 3 bases, with 13 bases spanning the gap. The CDR3 length is 15 residues. The CDR3 is CASSFQTGDTGELFF. As DNA, the CDR3 is TGTGCCAGCAGCTTTCAGACAGGAGACACCGGGGAGCTGTTTTTT.

The V and J genes are TRBV7-7 and TRBJ2-6; no clear D gene. CDR1 is SSHAT and CDR2 is FNYEAQ in the germline V gene (reference sequence). V lost 9 bases and J 0 bases, leaving 12 bases between the germline ends. The CDR3 covers 15 residues. The CDR3 DNA reads as TGTGCCAGTGCGGAGTTCCTCTCTGGGGCCAACGTCCTGACTTTC. It translates to CASAEFLSGANVLTF.

The V call is TRBV9, the J call TRBJ1-2, with D tentatively TRBD1 (5 bases). Trimming pared 5 bases from V and 4 bases from J, leaving 15 bases between. Germline CDR1 reads SGDLS; CDR2 reads YYNGEE. This CDR3 spans 14 amino acids. The CDR3 region is CASRANQGGYGYTF. CDR3 DNA: TGTGCCAGCAGGGCTAATCAGGGTGGCTATGGCTACACCTTC. Full variable domain (rest looked up from reference TRBV9 and TRBJ1-2): DSGVTQTPKHLITATGQRVTLRCSPRSGDLSVYWYQQSLDQGLQFLIQYYNGEERAKGNILERFSAQQFPDLHSELNLSSLELGDSALYFCASRANQGGYGYTFGSGTRLTVV.